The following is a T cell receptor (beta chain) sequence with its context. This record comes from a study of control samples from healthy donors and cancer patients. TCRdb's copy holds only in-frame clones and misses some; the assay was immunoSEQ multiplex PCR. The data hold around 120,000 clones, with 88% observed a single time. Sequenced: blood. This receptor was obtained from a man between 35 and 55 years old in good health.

As DNA, the CDR3 is TGCGCCAGCAGCTTTCTTACCCTAGGGGTGGGAACTGAAGCTTTCTTT. It translates to CASSFLTLGVGTEAFF. The V gene is TRBV5-1, the J gene TRBJ1-1, with D possibly matching TRBD1 (5 bases). Between the trimmed V and J ends, which lost 2 bases and 5 bases, there was a span of 19 bases. This CDR3 has 16 residues. Germline V gene lookup returns CDR1 SGHRS and CDR2 YFSETQ.